This T cell receptor (beta chain) is from a study of T cells in Graves' hyperthyroidism and ophthalmopathy. The TCR beta CDR3 regions underwent amplification using RNA transcripts as the source. HTBI primers were the set used in a first-round RT-PCR of the TCR CDR3. MiXCR was run by TCRdb on the multiplex PCR reads, yielding one entry per CDR3 protein. The sample contains 190,000 or so distinct CDR3 sequences, around 19% of which appear only once. The origin of this receptor is a man between 40 and 49 years old with Graves' hyperthyroidism. Material for sequencing was blood.

The CDR3 DNA reads as TGTGCCAGCAGCCCGGAACAGGGGGGACGGGAGACCCAGTACTTC. This translates into CASSPEQGGRETQYF. J is TRBJ2-5 and V is TRBV28, with 8 bases lining up with TRBD1. The CDR3 totals 15 residues. The germline gives CDR1 MDHEN, CDR2 SYDVKM. The ends lost 6 bases at V and 5 bases at J; junction bases unmatched: 11.